This entry lists 26 T cell receptor beta chains sequenced from one sample in a study of cytomegalovirus exposure and HLA in healthy donors. The PCR contained 60 Vbeta and 13 Jbeta primers. The data were produced by immunoSEQ multiplex PCR, yet TCRdb's version contains in-frame clones alone and is incomplete. The data contain 150,000 to 200,000 clones, 60% to 80% of them singletons. Sequenced material: PBMCs. The receptors here all came from a man aged 55 to 70 in good health and CMV-seronegative.

This chain links TRBV6-5 with TRBJ1-2; D is uncertain. Deletions cut 8 bases from V and 4 bases from J, with 11 bases between. The CDR3 sequence is 12 residues long. CDR1 and CDR2 (germline): MNHEY, SVGAGI. The CDR3 DNA reads as TGTGCCAGCGGGGAGCGGGGCTATGGCTACACCTTC. Residues: CASGERGYGYTF.

This clone was recorded only once. The gene calls are TRBV6-5 and TRBJ1-1; possibly TRBD1 for D (6 bases). Germline CDR1 reads MNHEY; CDR2 reads SVGAGI. The CDR3 spans 12 residues. Trimming shortened V by 4 bases and J by 7 bases, and 10 bases separated the two germline ends. The CDR3 protein is CASSSGAGEAFF. DNA for the CDR3: TGTGCCAGCAGTTCAGGGGCTGGTGAAGCTTTCTTT.

The rearrangement uses TRBV5-3 and TRBJ1-5; D uncertain. TRBV5-3 is an ORF for which the function is uncertain. V was pared by 2 bases and J by 2 bases, with 17 bases between. This CDR3 contains 17 residues. The CDR3 nucleotides are TGTGCCAGAAGCTTTTCGGACTCCCGTAGGGGCAATCAGCCCCAGCATTTT. As protein: CARSFSDSRRGNQPQHF.

This rearrangement joins TRBV14 to TRBJ1-2, with D unclear. The V end was cut by 4 bases, the J end by 8 bases, with 14 bases between. CDR3 length: 13 amino acids. Germline CDR1 and CDR2: SGHDN and FVKESK. CDR3 protein: CASSRTKSGGYTF. The CDR3 DNA reads TGTGCCAGCAGCCGCACTAAGTCTGGAGGCTACACCTTC. The complete variable domain, with remaining parts taken from reference TRBV14 and TRBJ1-2, reads EAGVTQFPSHSVIEKGQTVTLRCDPISGHDNLYWYRRVMGKEIKFLLHFVKESKQDESGMPNNRFLAERTGGTYSTLKVQPAELEDSGVYFCASSRTKSGGYTFGSGTRLTVV.

This sequence joins TRBV4-1 and TRBJ2-5; 10 bases fit TRBD2. In germline, CDR1 is MGHRA, CDR2 YSYEKL. After removal of 3 bases from V and 5 bases from J, the junction contained 9 bases not matched to a gene. The CDR3 has 16 residues. For the CDR3, the DNA is TGCGCCAGCAGCCACCCCCTCGGACTAGCGGTGGAGACCCAGTACTTC. Protein product: CASSHPLGLAVETQYF.

This sequence joins TRBV7-2 and TRBJ2-5, with a possible D match to TRBD2 (6 bases). V lost 3 bases and J 2 bases, leaving 16 bases between the germline ends. The CDR3 has 16 residues. Germline assignment: CDR1 SGHTA and CDR2 FQGNSA. CDR3 protein: CASSLVLTGVQETQYF. In DNA, the CDR3 is TGTGCCAGCAGCTTGGTGTTAACGGGAGTGCAAGAGACCCAGTACTTC.

In its sample, this clone was seen once. This rearrangement joins TRBV4-3 to TRBJ1-3, with D perhaps TRBD1 (6 bases). The germline gives CDR1 LGHNA, CDR2 YSLEER. The CDR3 runs to 16 residues. V lost 0 bases and J 0 bases, leaving 9 bases between the germline ends. The CDR3 DNA reads as TGCGCCAGCAGCCAAGATAGGGGGATCTCTGGAAACACCATATATTTT. Translating gives CASSQDRGISGNTIYF.

This chain joins TRBV19 and TRBJ2-7; 9 bases align to TRBD1. The germline V gene encodes CDR1 LNHDA and CDR2 SQIVND (reference sequence). V gave up 5 bases and J gave up 4 bases; unmatched junction bases: 9. CDR3 length equals 15 residues. This CDR3 reads CASSAGPGQGYEQYF. The CDR3, as DNA: TGTGCCAGTAGTGCGGGACCGGGACAGGGTTACGAGCAGTACTTC. Looking up the rest from reference TRBV19 and TRBJ2-7 gives the full variable domain: DGGITQSPKYLFRKEGQNVTLSCEQNLNHDAMYWYRQDPGQGLRLIYYSQIVNDFQKGDIAEGYSVSREKKESFPLTVTSAQKNPTAFYLCASSAGPGQGYEQYFGPGTRLTVT.

CDR3 sequence: CASSQVGTGAAGELFF. The CDR3 DNA reads as TGCGCCAGCAGCCAAGTAGGGACAGGGGCTGCCGGGGAGCTGTTTTTT. This rearrangement joins TRBV4-1 to TRBJ2-2; TRBD1 aligns across 10 bases. The CDR3 runs to 16 residues. The V gene's germline CDR1 is MGHRA and CDR2 YSYEKL. V shed 1 base and J 6 bases; nucleotides not matched to a gene: 5.

Written as DNA, the CDR3 is TGTGCCAGCAGCTTAGCGTCCGGGCCGTGGGGGGGCTATTGGTACGAGCAGTACTTC. It translates to CASSLASGPWGGYWYEQYF. The rearrangement uses TRBV7-3 and TRBJ2-7; a possible D gene is TRBD2 (7 bases). The CDR3 length is 19 residues. Trimming removed 2 bases from V and 4 bases from J, with 27 bases in between. Germline V gene data show CDR1 as SGHTA and CDR2 as FQGTGA.

The rearrangement joins TRBV5-6 to TRBJ2-7; D unresolved. Trimming removed 4 bases at V and 0 bases at J, with 5 bases between. CDR1 and CDR2 from the germline V gene are SGHDT and YYEEEE. This CDR3 comprises 12 residues. CDR3 nucleotides: TGTGCCAGCAGCATCCACTCCTACGAGCAGTACTTC. Amino acids: CASSIHSYEQYF.

The genes are TRBV2 and TRBJ1-5; D not certain. Trimming pared 4 bases from V and 1 base from J, leaving 14 bases between. CDR3 length: 16 residues. Per germline, CDR1 SNHLY and CDR2 FYNNEI. The chain's CDR3 is CASSAEAPRSNQPQHF. The CDR3 DNA follows: TGTGCCAGCAGTGCAGAGGCCCCCCGCAGCAATCAGCCCCAGCATTTT.

CDR3 DNA sequence: TGCGCCAGCAGTTTCCCTCCGGGGGTGAACACTGAAGCTTTCTTT. It yields the protein CASSFPPGVNTEAFF. The chain employs TRBV10-2 and TRBJ1-1, with D perhaps matching TRBD1 (5 bases). CDR1 WSHSY and CDR2 SAAADI come from the germline V gene. The CDR3 consists of 15 residues. Deletions cut 5 bases from V and 0 bases from J, with 13 bases between.

The genes are TRBV30 and TRBJ1-5; D uncertain. This CDR3 is 12 amino acids long. V was clipped by 1 base and J by 4 bases, with 5 bases between them. Germline CDR1 is GTSNPN and CDR2 is SVGIG (reference sequence). The CDR3 protein is CAWSELNQPQHF. In DNA form, the CDR3 reads TGTGCCTGGAGTGAGCTGAATCAGCCCCAGCATTTT.

The chain combines TRBV5-1 with TRBJ2-3; TRBD2 matches at 9 bases. The CDR3 covers 16 residues. The ends lost 0 bases at V and 9 bases at J; junction bases unmatched: 11. Germline CDR1 and CDR2: SGHRS and YFSETQ. CDR3: CASSLELAGPEGTQYF. CDR3 bases: TGCGCCAGCAGCTTGGAACTAGCGGGCCCCGAGGGAACGCAGTATTTT.

This clone was detected only a few times. The V and J genes are TRBV12-5 and TRBJ2-7, with TRBD1 identical over 7 bases. Trimming at V came to 6 bases and at J to 3 bases, leaving 14 bases not matched to a gene. Germline CDR1 and CDR2: LGHNT and FRNRAP. This CDR3 contains 16 residues. DNA for the CDR3: TGTGCTAGTGGCTTCAACGACGGGACAGATAACTACGAGCAGTACTTC. Its protein is CASGFNDGTDNYEQYF.

The chain recombines TRBV2 with TRBJ1-1; tentatively, D is TRBD1 (5 bases). With 3 bases removed from V and 7 bases from J, the gap between germline ends came to 9 bases. Germline-derived CDR1 and CDR2 are SNHLY and FYNNEI. CDR3 length equals 12 residues. The CDR3 spells CASSDVTVEAFF. In DNA, the CDR3 is TGTGCCAGCAGTGACGTGACAGTTGAAGCTTTCTTT.

The chain employs TRBV2 and TRBJ2-5; perhaps TRBD2 as D (6 bases). With 1 base removed from V and 2 bases from J, the gap between germline ends came to 11 bases. Germline values: CDR1 SNHLY, CDR2 FYNNEI. The CDR3 is 15 amino acids. CDR3 nucleotide sequence: TGTGCCAGCAGTGAAGGGCCCGGGAGTCAAGAGACCCAGTACTTC. The encoded protein is CASSEGPGSQETQYF.

In the case of this clone: This specimen includes other DNA sequences encoding the same CDR3. This chain links TRBV19 with TRBJ1-6, with unresolved D. V was cut by 3 bases and J by 7 bases, with 10 bases left in between. CDR1 LNHDA and CDR2 SQIVND come from the germline V gene (reference sequence). CDR3 length equals 14 residues. The CDR3 sequence: CASSIRGRNSPLHF. For the CDR3, the DNA is TGTGCCAGTAGTATTCGAGGAAGGAATTCACCCCTCCACTTT.

The chain joins TRBV5-1 to TRBJ2-1, with 8 bases lining up with TRBD1. J was trimmed by 8 bases and V by 5 bases; bases with no gene match: 15. CDR1 is SGHRS, CDR2 YFSETQ, per germline. This CDR3 contains 16 residues. CDR3 coding DNA: TGCGCCAGCAGTTCCGATTTCGGGACAGGCCCCCATGAGCAGTTCTTC. Translation: CASSSDFGTGPHEQFF.

This clone was seen more than once but under ten times. This chain uses TRBV10-3 with TRBJ1-4; possible D gene TRBD1, 5 bases. CDR3 size: 15 residues. Trimming left V 4 bases short and J 7 bases short, with 16 bases between. The germline V gene encodes CDR1 ENHRY and CDR2 SYGVKD. CDR3 in DNA: TGTGCCATCAGTGCAGATAGGCAGGGTAGTGAAAAACTGTTTTTT. This encodes CAISADRQGSEKLFF.

The rearrangement uses TRBV5-6 and TRBJ2-3; 8 positions match TRBD2. Per the germline V gene, CDR1 is SGHDT and CDR2 is YYEEEE. This CDR3 has 17 amino acids. With V trimmed by 6 bases and J by 0 bases, 12 bases remained unmatched. This CDR3 is CASTAAGAFLSTDTQYF. The CDR3 region has the DNA TGTGCCAGCACAGCAGCGGGAGCGTTCCTTAGCACAGATACGCAGTATTTT. Full variable domain (missing parts from reference TRBV5-6 and TRBJ2-3): DAGVTQSPTHLIKTRGQQVTLRCSPKSGHDTVSWYQQALGQGPQFIFQYYEEEERQRGNFPDRFSGHQFPNYSSELNVNALLLGDSALYLCASTAAGAFLSTDTQYFGPGTRLTVL.

The CDR3 loop is CASSWGTPDRDTQYF. CDR3 nucleotide sequence: TGTGCCAGCAGCTGGGGGACTCCCGATAGAGATACGCAGTATTTT. The chain links TRBV5-4 to TRBJ2-3, with a weak D call TRBD2 (6 bases). V was cut by 3 bases and J by 5 bases, with 16 bases left in between. The CDR3 runs to 15 residues. The V gene's germline CDR1 is SGHNT and CDR2 YYREEE (reference sequence).

The rearrangement links TRBV14 to TRBJ2-5; D may be TRBD2 (6 bases). The J call is in doubt because the DNA end fits TRBJ2-7 better. The CDR3 length is 14 residues. In germline, CDR1 is SGHDN, CDR2 FVKESK. DNA for the CDR3: TGTGCCAGCAGCGATTCTAGCGTCTCCTACGAGCAGTACTTC. This gives the protein CASSDSSVSYEQYF.

The genes are TRBV19 and TRBJ2-1, with D possibly TRBD2 on 6 matching bases. CDR1 is LNHDA and CDR2 is SQIVND in the germline V gene (reference sequence). The CDR3 loop spans 15 amino acids. V was cut by 5 bases and J by 4 bases, with 15 bases left in between. This chain's CDR3 is CASSVSAGPYNEQFF. CDR3 nucleotide sequence: TGTGCCAGTAGTGTGTCTGCGGGACCTTACAATGAGCAGTTCTTC.

J is TRBJ2-3 and V is TRBV6-1, with no clear D. Germline loops: CDR1 MNHNS, CDR2 SASEGT. This CDR3 has 14 residues. Trimming removed 3 bases at V and 6 bases at J, with 13 bases between. The CDR3 region has the DNA TGTGCCAGCAGTGATTATTCGTACACGGATACGCAGTATTTT. This codes for CASSDYSYTDTQYF.